This TCR beta chain was found in a study of blood T cells in healthy people across ages. Study overall: Capture by template switching was about one barcoded beta molecule per two T cells. Findings and limits, study-wide: Diversity figures based on one million T cells were deemed too low.

Isolation per sample recovered at least 6.5 million PBMCs. In regard to this clonotype: The antigen is unknown.

Primers used in a second PCR of about 6 to 11 cycles were a sample-barcoded 5' primer and a J-beta primer mix. A minimum of 3 million CDR3-containing paired-end reads was obtained for each sample. TCRdb reanalysed the 5' RACE reads using MiXCR and keeps one entry per CDR3 protein. The table records 630,000 or so distinct CDR3 sequences, about 30% of them present only once. After removal of 5 bases from V and 11 bases from J, the junction contained 13 bases not matched to a gene. The germline CDR1 and CDR2 sequences are SNHLY and FYNNEI. This CDR3 region has 15 residues. Sequencing was done on a sample of blood. The receptor was isolated from a woman over 75 in good health. The chain links TRBV2 to TRBJ2-5; 11 nucleotides line up with TRBD1. The CDR3 loop reads CASSTRDRGVNEQYF. In DNA, the CDR3 is TGTGCCAGCAGTACCCGGGACAGGGGGGTGAATGAGCAGTACTTC.